The next 3 T cell receptor beta chains were all read from a single sample in a study of blood T cell repertoires in COVID-19. Profiling relied on immunoSEQ multiplex PCR, and the TCRdb table lists in-frame clones only, not all of them. The repertoire holds about 180,000 clones, with roughly 85% as singletons. What was sequenced was PBMCs or T cells enriched from blood (not recorded which). The receptors were sampled from a man aged 60 to 75 who had recovered from COVID-19.

Only one count was recorded for this clone. The chain uses TRBV19 and TRBJ1-6, with 7 bases that match TRBD1. After removal of 8 bases from V and 9 bases from J, the junction contained 7 bases not matched to a gene. The CDR3 loop spans 13 amino acids. Germline assignment: CDR1 LNHDA and CDR2 SQIVND (reference sequence). The CDR3 coding sequence is TGTGCCAGTCATGGGACAGCGACTTCACCCCTCCACTTT. Amino acid sequence: CASHGTATSPLHF.

The chain has TRBV2 and TRBJ1-1; D is ambiguous. Trimming took off 4 bases at V and 5 bases at J, with 11 bases between the two ends. The CDR3 has 13 amino acids. Germline V gene data show CDR1 as SNHLY and CDR2 as FYNNEI. CDR3 bases: TGTGCCAGCAGTGGTGAGATCGGGACTGAAGCTTTCTTT. Translated: CASSGEIGTEAFF.

This clone was found a few times. The rearrangement joins TRBV25-1 to TRBJ2-6; TRBD1 might be the D (5 bases). The germline V and J ends were trimmed by 1 base and 0 bases, with 13 bases remaining between them. This CDR3 spans 18 amino acids. Germline CDR1 and CDR2: MGHDK and SYGVNS. The CDR3 DNA sequence: TGTGCCAGCAGTGAATTGGGGCACACCCTCTCTGGGGCCAACGTCCTGACTTTC. It codes for CASSELGHTLSGANVLTF.